Sequencing of this T cell receptor (beta chain) was carried out in a study of blood T cell repertoires in COVID-19. TCRdb's copy holds only in-frame clones and misses some; the assay was immunoSEQ multiplex PCR. The table includes roughly 84,000 clones, roughly 80% detected once. Followed longitudinally, the Seattle patients had been enrolled during active infection. Trimming removed 4 bases from V and 2 bases from J, with 14 bases in between. The length of the CDR3 is 15 residues. Germline CDR1 is SEHNR and CDR2 is FQNEAQ (reference sequence). The chain employs TRBV7-9 and TRBJ2-5, with a possible D match to TRBD2 (7 bases). The sequence was obtained from a man in his fifties or sixties with COVID-19, enrolled during active disease. The sequenced material came from peripheral blood. This CDR3 is CASSSEGGGQETQYF. CDR3 sequence (DNA): TGTGCCAGCAGCTCTGAGGGAGGGGGGCAAGAGACCCAGTACTTC.